Listed below are T cell receptor beta chains from one sample, sequenced in a study of tumor-infiltrating lymphocytes in primary liver carcinoma. One entry per CDR3 protein, called by TCRdb with MiXCR from the multiplex PCR reads. The sample has about 320,000 distinct CDR3 sequences, around three fifths seen once. The specimen sequenced was peripheral blood. Receptors originate from a woman aged 25-40 years with primary liver carcinoma and hepatitis B virus infection. Both conserved end residues are part of each CDR3. D genes are given only for firm matches. Not every row has a clone size; where given, it reads once, few, many or a size class.

.,few,TRBV7-8,TRBJ2-1,CASSKRLISSYNEQFF,TGTGCCAGCAGCAAAAGACTGATTAGCTCCTACAATGAGCAGTTCTTC
.,.,TRBV14,TRBJ1-5,CARSQVVRWDKLNQPQHF,TGTGCCAGAAGCCAAGTAGTTCGTTGGGACAAGCTGAATCAGCCCCAGCATTTT
.,.,TRBV5-1,TRBJ1-3,CASSLTVTRSGNTIYF,TGCGCCAGCAGCTTGACAGTGACCCGCTCTGGAAACACCATATATTTT
.,few,TRBV4-1,TRBJ2-7,CASSRTPGAGYGYEQYF,TGCGCCAGCAGCCGTACCCCCGGGGCGGGGTACGGCTACGAGCAGTACTTC
.,.,TRBV5-6,TRBJ2-7,CASSFFVGLNKPGEQYF,TGTGCCAGCAGCTTTTTCGTAGGCCTAAACAAACCGGGCGAGCAGTACTTC
.,.,TRBV6-2/TRBV6-3,TRBJ1-2,CASSYSTLGGYTF,TGTGCCAGCAGTTACTCGACCCTCGGTGGCTACACCTTC
.,.,TRBV6-5,TRBJ1-2,CASSPGGPNYGYTF,TGTGCCAGCAGCCCAGGCGGTCCTAACTATGGCTACACCTTC
.,.,TRBV6-5,TRBJ2-7,CASGSGSLTDQYF,TGTGCCAGCGGTTCAGGATCCCTTACGGATCAGTACTTC
.,.,TRBV6-6,TRBJ2-7,CASSFSDTSYEQYF,TGTGCCAGCAGTTTCTCGGACACCTCCTACGAGCAGTACTTC
TRBD2,many,TRBV5-4,TRBJ2-2,CASSFKAGDVGELFF,TGTGCCAGCAGCTTTAAAGCGGGAGATGTTGGGGAGCTGTTTTTT
.,.,TRBV12-3/TRBV12-4,TRBJ1-2,CTSRTIGFYGYTF,TGTACCAGCAGGACTATAGGGTTCTATGGCTACACCTTC
.,.,TRBV12-3/TRBV12-4,TRBJ1-3,CASRVSGAGNTIYF,TGTGCCAGCAGGGTGTCAGGAGCTGGAAACACCATATATTTT
.,.,TRBV11-2,TRBJ2-1,CGSSVQVLTVNEQFF,TGTGGCAGCAGCGTACAGGTCCTAACTGTGAATGAGCAGTTCTTC
.,.,TRBV13,TRBJ2-2,CASSLGILLSGAATGELFF,TGTGCCAGCAGCTTAGGCATTCTACTCTCCGGGGCGGCCACCGGGGAGCTGTTTTTT
.,.,TRBV7-9,TRBJ1-2,CASSELTYGYTF,TGTGCCAGCAGCGAGCTCACCTATGGCTACACCTTC
.,.,TRBV6-2/TRBV6-3,TRBJ2-7,CASSATYEQYF,TGTGCCAGCAGCGCTACTTACGAGCAGTACTTC
TRBD1,.,TRBV11-2,TRBJ1-1,CASSLLTGTEMGTEAFF,TGTGCCAGCAGCTTACTCACCGGGACAGAGATGGGCACTGAAGCTTTCTTT
TRBD1,.,TRBV14,TRBJ2-2,CASSHHHWVEGQTGELFF,TGTGCCAGCAGCCATCACCATTGGGTAGAGGGACAGACCGGGGAGCTGTTTTTT
TRBD1,.,TRBV14,TRBJ2-3,CASSQAGTGGIDTQYF,TGTGCCAGCAGCCAAGCCGGGACAGGGGGTATAGATACGCAGTATTTT
TRBD1,many,TRBV12-3/TRBV12-4,TRBJ1-3,CASGTDDTGNTIYF,TGTGCCAGCGGGACAGATGATACTGGAAACACCATATATTTT
TRBD2,many,TRBV10-2,TRBJ2-3,CATWTSGRPTQYF,TGCGCCACCTGGACTAGCGGGAGGCCAACGCAGTATTTT
TRBD2,many,TRBV12-3/TRBV12-4,TRBJ2-3,CASRGSTLAAASTDTQYF,TGTGCCAGCCGGGGCTCAACTCTAGCGGCCGCTAGCACAGATACGCAGTATTTT
.,.,TRBV11-2,TRBJ2-1,CTSSTGRGTGWVNSLINEQFF,TGTACCAGCAGTACCGGGAGGGGGACAGGGTGGGTCAATAGCCTAATTAATGAGCAGTTCTTC
TRBD1,.,TRBV4-3,TRBJ2-3,CASRTRDRESDMQYF,TGCGCCAGCCGAACCCGGGACAGGGAATCAGATATGCAGTACTTT
.,.,TRBV13,TRBJ2-4,CAISGKQGQQNIQHF,TGTGCCATCAGCGGTAAACAGGGACAACAGAACATTCAGCACTTC
TRBD2,many,TRBV6-2/TRBV6-3,TRBJ2-1,CASSQLGLAGGLLNEQFF,TGTGCCAGCAGTCAACTCGGACTAGCGGGAGGGCTTCTCAATGAGCAGTTCTTC
TRBD1,many,TRBV6-5,TRBJ2-3,CASSYRQGSDTQYF,TGTGCCAGCAGTTACAGACAGGGTTCAGATACGCAGTATTTT
.,.,TRBV12-3/TRBV12-4,TRBJ2-3,CASSPWGGTKYF,TGTGCCAGCAGTCCCTGGGGAGGCACTAAGTATTTT
.,.,TRBV11-2,TRBJ2-1,CASSFSRRVYNEQFF,TGTGCCAGCAGCTTTAGCAGGAGGGTCTACAATGAACAGTTCTTC
.,.,TRBV6-5,TRBJ1-1,CTTSYSLGGHTEAFF,TGTACCACCAGTTACTCATTAGGGGGGCACACTGAAGCTTTCTTT
.,.,TRBV11-2,TRBJ2-7,CASSSFYEHYF,TGTGCCAGCAGCTCTTTTTACGAACACTACTTC